This T cell receptor (beta chain) was obtained from a study of cytomegalovirus exposure and HLA in healthy donors. Overall study context: Roughly four fifths of 300 to 450 genotyped donors fell in the Caucasian-associated ancestry cluster. General observations from the study: A previous analysis found most TCR beta V segments productive roughly 87% or roughly 30% of the time. Trimming of TCR beta V- and J-genes showed a link, identified in a later analysis, to a missense DCLRE1C variant.

The PCR used 60 Vbeta and 13 Jbeta primers. Repertoires were generated with immunoSEQ multiplex PCR, while TCRdb's copy carries only in-frame clones and drops some. The sample has more than 85,000 clones, 83% seen once. A note on this clone: Its antigen is not identified.

The germline V gene has CDR1 SGHNT and CDR2 YYREEE (reference sequence). The length of the CDR3 is 16 residues. Trimming cost V 0 bases and J 1 base, with 11 bases left between them. The chain joins TRBV5-4 to TRBJ1-5, with no clear D. Sequencing input: PBMCs. The receptor comes from a man between 18 and 35 years old in good health and CMV-seronegative. The CDR3 loop is CASSLGGPGSNQPQHF. CDR3 DNA sequence: TGTGCCAGCAGCTTGGGCGGGCCCGGAAGCAATCAGCCCCAGCATTTT.